Shown below are 19 T cell receptor beta chains from a single sample sequenced in a study of identical twins. TCRdb redid the calling of the 5' RACE reads with MiXCR, one entry per CDR3 protein. The repertoire holds hundreds of thousands of distinct CDR3 sequences, with around a sixth as singletons. This sample also belongs to another study, concerning T cells expressing NK-cell markers.

What was sequenced was PBMCs. The receptor source for this set is a woman younger than 30 in good health.

The chain uses TRBV9 and TRBJ2-1; 7 positions match TRBD2. Per germline, CDR1 SGDLS and CDR2 YYNGEE. The CDR3 covers 15 residues. Germline trimming cut 0 bases from V and 6 bases from J; bases unmatched to any gene: 6. The CDR3, as DNA: TGTGCCAGCAGCGTAGGCGGGAGCATCCCCAATGAGCAGTTCTTC. Protein sequence: CASSVGGSIPNEQFF.

The J gene is TRBJ1-2, the V gene TRBV20-1; D possibly corresponds to TRBD1 (5 bases). CDR1 and CDR2 from the germline V gene are DFQATT and SNEGSKA (reference sequence). Between the trimmed V and J ends, which lost 6 bases and 3 bases, there was a span of 11 bases. CDR3 length equals 12 residues. CDR3 nucleotides: TGCAGTGCCACCAGGGTAGACTATGGCTACACCTTC. This gives the protein CSATRVDYGYTF.

This clonotype has more than one count but fewer than ten. This sequence joins TRBV18 and TRBJ2-3, with a tentative D call TRBD1 (6 bases). The V end lost 3 bases, the J end lost 3 bases, and 13 bases lay between the germline ends. This CDR3 comprises 15 residues. The V gene's germline CDR1 is KGHSH and CDR2 LQKENI. CDR3 protein: CASSPPIQGTDTQYF. The CDR3 DNA reads as TGTGCCAGCTCACCGCCAATCCAGGGGACAGATACGCAGTATTTT.

This clonotype was seen a handful of times. The V gene is TRBV12-3 or TRBV12-4, the J gene TRBJ2-2; 8 bases fit TRBD1. V shed 8 bases, J shed 7 bases, and the junction held 9 bases outside the gene matches. This CDR3 is 14 amino acids long. The CDR3 DNA sequence: TGTGCCAGCCGCCAGGGGGCTTGGAACGGGGAGCTGTTTTTT. Its protein is CASRQGAWNGELFF.

This chain joins TRBV20-1 and TRBJ2-1, with D possibly being TRBD1 (6 bases). The CDR3 is 14 amino acids. Trimming cost V 5 bases and J 7 bases, with 18 bases left between them. Looked up from germline, CDR1 is DFQATT and CDR2 is SNEGSKA (reference sequence). The CDR3 loop reads CSAFNREIRNEQFF. The DNA for the CDR3 is TGCAGTGCTTTTAACAGGGAAATAAGGAATGAGCAGTTCTTC.

This clonotype was observed a few times. This sequence joins TRBV6-5 and TRBJ1-2; 7 bases are a match to TRBD1. Germline assignment: CDR1 MNHEY and CDR2 SVGAGI. Trimming removed 4 bases from V and 4 bases from J; junction bases left unmatched: 12. The CDR3 loop spans 16 amino acids. The CDR3: CASSSRDSVSSYGYTF. The CDR3 bases are TGTGCCAGCAGTTCTAGGGACAGCGTTTCCTCCTATGGCTACACCTTC.

The chain has TRBV24-1 and TRBJ2-3, with 9 positions matching TRBD1. Germline trimming cut 5 bases from V and 2 bases from J; bases unmatched to any gene: 10. Germline V gene lookup returns CDR1 KGHDR and CDR2 SFDVKD. The CDR3 has 17 amino acids. CDR3 sequence (DNA): TGTGCCACCAGTGGGACGCCGGGACAGGGTTCCACAGATACGCAGTATTTT. Translating it yields CATSGTPGQGSTDTQYF.

CDR3 region: CSAGTGVNTEAFF. DNA for the CDR3: TGCAGTGCCGGTACAGGGGTGAACACTGAAGCTTTCTTT. J is TRBJ1-1 and V is TRBV20-1; 7 positions match TRBD1. With 6 bases clipped from V and 0 bases from J, the junction kept 4 bases outside the gene matches. The V gene's germline CDR1 is DFQATT and CDR2 SNEGSKA (reference sequence). This CDR3 is built from 13 residues.

This rearrangement joins TRBV30 to TRBJ1-6, with D unclear. V was pared by 3 bases and J by 9 bases, with 9 bases between. The CDR3 is 12 residues long. Germline V gene sequence: CDR1 GTSNPN, CDR2 SVGIG (reference sequence). The CDR3 is CAWSYSRSPLHF. In nucleotides, the CDR3 is TGTGCCTGGAGCTACAGTCGTTCACCCCTCCACTTT.

This clonotype was observed a few times. The J gene is TRBJ2-7, the V gene TRBV7-2; 7 positions agree with TRBD1. The CDR3 totals 14 residues. The germline V gene encodes CDR1 SGHTA and CDR2 FQGNSA. J lost 2 bases, V lost 5 bases, and 6 bases had no gene match. The CDR3 nucleotides read TGTGCCAGCAGCACACGACAGGGTCCCTACGAGCAGTACTTC. Protein sequence: CASSTRQGPYEQYF. Complete variable domain (other parts from reference TRBV7-2 and TRBJ2-7): GAGVSQSPSNKVTEKGKDVELRCDPISGHTALYWYRQSLGQGLEFLIYFQGNSAPDKSGLPSDRFSAERTGGSVSTLTIQRTQQEDSAVYLCASSTRQGPYEQYFGPGTRLTVT.

The J gene is TRBJ2-7, the V gene TRBV5-6, with TRBD1 identical over 8 bases. Germline CDR1 reads SGHDT; CDR2 reads YYEEEE. This CDR3 has 12 residues. After removal of 4 bases from V and 9 bases from J, the junction contained 6 bases not matched to a gene. The DNA of the CDR3 is TGTGCCAGCAGCGGACAGGGTTTCGGGCAGTACTTC. Its protein product is CASSGQGFGQYF.

This clonotype was detected a few times. The rearrangement joins TRBV12-3 or TRBV12-4 to TRBJ2-5; TRBD2 matches at 7 bases. V lost 5 bases, J lost 7 bases, and 13 bases stayed unmatched. The CDR3 loop spans 15 amino acids. The CDR3, as DNA: TGTGCCAGCAGTCCTGCCGCGGGGACTAACAGGACCCAGTACTTC. This codes for CASSPAAGTNRTQYF.

The chain recombines TRBV5-1 with TRBJ2-3, with D possibly being TRBD1 (6 bases). Trimming removed 0 bases at V and 4 bases at J, with 9 bases between. CDR1 is SGHRS, CDR2 YFSETQ, per germline. The CDR3 sequence is 14 residues long. Written as DNA, the CDR3 is TGCGCCAGCAGCTTGGCTAAGGGGGCAGATACGCAGTATTTT. Its protein product is CASSLAKGADTQYF.

The V and J genes are TRBV12-3 or TRBV12-4 and TRBJ1-4; no reliable D call. The V end lost 4 bases, the J end lost 4 bases, and 10 bases lay between the germline ends. The CDR3 length is 14 residues. The CDR3 nucleotides read TGTGCCAGCAGTTACCAGTCGGGTAATGAAAAACTGTTTTTT. It codes for CASSYQSGNEKLFF.

This clonotype was seen at least ten times. The rearrangement links TRBV5-1 to TRBJ2-7, with D possibly matching TRBD1 (5 bases). The CDR3 sequence is 13 residues long. In germline, CDR1 is SGHRS, CDR2 YFSETQ. V was trimmed by 1 base and J by 7 bases, leaving 12 bases between them. DNA of the CDR3: TGCGCCAGCAGCTTGAGCGACAGATTTGAGCAGTACTTC. Translation: CASSLSDRFEQYF. Full variable domain (outside the CDR3, taken from reference TRBV5-1 and TRBJ2-7): KAGVTQTPRYLIKTRGQQVTLSCSPISGHRSVSWYQQTPGQGLQFLFEYFSETQRNKGNFPGRFSGRQFSNSRSEMNVSTLELGDSALYLCASSLSDRFEQYFGPGTRLTVT.

This clonotype was seen a few times. The gene calls are TRBV6-5 and TRBJ2-1; D possibly corresponds to TRBD1 (6 bases). V shed 2 bases and J shed 2 bases, with 13 bases lying between them. The germline gives CDR1 MNHEY, CDR2 SVGAGI. CDR3 length equals 16 residues. The CDR3 region is CASSYGGRLAYNEQFF. The CDR3 coding sequence is TGTGCCAGCAGTTACGGGGGCCGGTTAGCCTACAATGAGCAGTTCTTC.

V is TRBV28 and J is TRBJ2-1; TRBD2 agrees at 11 bases. J gave up 15 bases and V 5 bases, and 6 bases lay outside the gene matches. Germline assignment: CDR1 MDHEN and CDR2 SYDVKM. The CDR3 has 12 amino acids. The CDR3 is CASSPPGLAVFF. CDR3 DNA sequence: TGTGCCAGCAGTCCCCCGGGACTAGCGGTGTTCTTC.

This clonotype was counted only a few times. This CDR3 is CASRAGTGSTEAFF. CDR3 nucleotide sequence: TGTGCCAGCAGGGCCGGGACAGGGTCCACTGAAGCTTTCTTT. The chain is built from TRBV6-2 or TRBV6-3 and TRBJ1-1, with 9 nucleotides matching TRBD1. This CDR3 has 14 amino acids. The germline V gene encodes CDR1 MNHEY and CDR2 SVGEGT. Trimming at V came to 6 bases and at J to 4 bases, leaving 6 bases not matched to a gene.

This clonotype came up a few times. The chain joins TRBV4-3 to TRBJ2-7, with D possibly being TRBD1 (6 bases). The CDR3 loop spans 17 amino acids. Germline V gene data show CDR1 as LGHNA and CDR2 as YSLEER. The ends were cut back, 3 bases at V and 5 bases at J, with 23 bases in the middle. The CDR3 loop reads CASSHSTRDLGAHEQYF. CDR3 DNA: TGCGCCAGCAGCCATTCCACTCGGGACCTGGGGGCGCACGAGCAGTACTTC.